Listed below are T cell receptor beta chains from one sample, sequenced in a study of PD-L1 blockade in urothelial cancer. The data were produced by immunoSEQ multiplex PCR, yet TCRdb's version contains in-frame clones alone and is incomplete. Among 35,000 to 40,000 clones, about 79% were seen once, and the ten largest hold about 17%. Here the sequenced sample was PBMCs, taken around atezolizumab (anti-PD-L1) treatment. The receptors derive from a man aged 60 to 69 with urothelial cancer. CDR3s include the opening cysteine and the closing phenylalanine or tryptophan. A D gene is named only where the DNA matches it firmly. Expanded clones get a size class; other rows say once, few or many, or leave the size out.

V	D	size	J	length	DNA	CDR3
TRBV19	TRBD1	NA	TRBJ1-5	14	TGTGCCAGTAGTATAGGGGACAGGGTTCAGCCCCAGCATTTT	CASSIGDRVQPQHF
TRBV6-1	NA	NA	TRBJ1-6	14	TGTGCCAGCACCCCTGGGGGGGATGGGTCACCCCTCCACTTT	CASTPGGDGSPLHF
TRBV2	TRBD2	NA	TRBJ2-1	16	TGTGCCAGCAGGAAGTTAGCGGGGGGCGTATACAATGAGCAGTTCTTC	CASRKLAGGVYNEQFF
TRBV6-5	TRBD1	few	TRBJ1-1	15	TGTGCCAGCAGAGGGACAGGGAGATTGAGCACTGAAGCTTTCTTT	CASRGTGRLSTEAFF
TRBV9	NA	few	TRBJ2-7	14	TGTGCCAGCAGCACCACTGGAGAGTACGGCGAGCAGTACTTC	CASSTTGEYGEQYF
TRBV2	TRBD1	NA	TRBJ1-5	17	TGTGCCAGCAGTTCCCCAGGGGGATCAGGGAGCAATCAGCCCCAGCATTTT	CASSSPGGSGSNQPQHF
TRBV23-1	NA	NA	TRBJ2-3	16	TGCGCCAGCAGTCAATCTCCGTCCCAGATCACAGATACGCAGTATTTT	CASSQSPSQITDTQYF
TRBV11-2	NA	NA	TRBJ2-3	15	TGTGCCAGCAGCACTACCGGCCTGAGCACAGATACGCAGTATTTT	CASSTTGLSTDTQYF
TRBV28	NA	NA	TRBJ2-7	14	TGTGCCAGCAGTTATCGGTTTAGCGTACACGAGCAGTACTTC	CASSYRFSVHEQYF
TRBV11-2	NA	NA	TRBJ2-5	14	TGTGCCAGCAGCGAGGGACTGTCGAGGGAGACCCAGTACTTC	CASSEGLSRETQYF
TRBV19	TRBD2	NA	TRBJ2-2	15	TGTGCCACCAAGCGGGGAGCCGCGAACACCGGGGAGCTGTTTTTT	CATKRGAANTGELFF
TRBV9	TRBD2	NA	TRBJ2-3	16	TGTGCCAGCAGCGGGCCCCTGCGGGGGGCGGAAGATACGCAGTATTTT	CASSGPLRGAEDTQYF
TRBV2	NA	NA	TRBJ2-4	15	TGTGCCAGCAGTGCGACAGGTCCACTCAAAAACATTCAGTACTTC	CASSATGPLKNIQYF
TRBV27	TRBD1	NA	TRBJ2-5	19	TGTGCCAGCAGTTTTCGACTTGAGGGGGCGTTCCCCCGGCCAGAGACCCAGTACTTC	CASSFRLEGAFPRPETQYF
TRBV6-6	NA	NA	TRBJ2-7	14	TGTGCCAGCAGTTACTCGATTGTGGGACATGAGCAGTACTTC	CASSYSIVGHEQYF
TRBV15	TRBD1	NA	TRBJ1-5	15	TGTGCCACCAGCCGGGACAGGGGGCATAGTCAGCCCCAGCATTTT	CATSRDRGHSQPQHF
TRBV7-2	NA	NA	TRBJ1-1	12	TGTGCCAGCAGCCCACAGAACACTGAAGCTTTCTTT	CASSPQNTEAFF
TRBV5-4	NA	NA	TRBJ2-7	14	TGTGCCAGCAGCTTGAAGGGGTTTTCCTACGAGCAGTACTTC	CASSLKGFSYEQYF
TRBV2	NA	NA	TRBJ1-6	14	TGTGCCAGCAGTGAAATTGGGGGGGGACCACCCCTCCACTTT	CASSEIGGGPPLHF
TRBV6-5	NA	NA	TRBJ1-1	11	TGTGCCAGCAGGCGGGACCATGAAGCTTTCTTT	CASRRDHEAFF
TRBV28	TRBD1	few	TRBJ1-1	14	TGTGCCAGCAGTCCACATCTGGACAGGGGTGAAGCTTTCTTT	CASSPHLDRGEAFF
TRBV19	TRBD1	few	TRBJ1-2	14	TGTGCCAGTAGTATAGACGGACAGGTCTATGGCTACACCTTC	CASSIDGQVYGYTF
TRBV5-1	TRBD1	NA	TRBJ1-2	13	TGCGCCAGCAGCCCCGGGACAGTTCCTGGCTACACCTTC	CASSPGTVPGYTF
TRBV6-5	TRBD2	NA	TRBJ2-3	14	TGTGCCAGCAGAACTAGCGGGGGGACAGATACGCAGTATTTT	CASRTSGGTDTQYF
TRBV5-4	TRBD1	NA	TRBJ1-1	14	TGTGCCAGCAGCAAACGACAGGGTATGCACGAAGCTTTCTTT	CASSKRQGMHEAFF
TRBV5-1	NA	NA	TRBJ2-7	14	TGCGCCAGCAGCTTGGAGGAGCTTACCTACGAGCAGTACTTC	CASSLEELTYEQYF
TRBV6-1	TRBD2	once	TRBJ2-3	16	TGTGCCAGCAGTGTCGATAGCGGGGGGGCCACGGATACGCAGTATTTT	CASSVDSGGATDTQYF
TRBV12-2	NA	NA	TRBJ2-1	14	TGTGCAAGTCGCTTAGGGTTACGGGGCAATGAGCAGTTCTTC	CASRLGLRGNEQFF
TRBV5-6	NA	NA	TRBJ2-5	14	TGTGCCAGCAGCACAGTACAGGTCCGGGAGACCCAGTACTTC	CASSTVQVRETQYF
TRBV7-3	NA	NA	TRBJ1-1	14	TGTGCCAGCAGCCCCGGACAGCCGTACACTGAAGCTTTCTTT	CASSPGQPYTEAFF
TRBV6-1	NA	NA	TRBJ2-7	14	TGTGCCAGCAGTGAAGGACAGAGCTCCTACGAGCAGTACTTC	CASSEGQSSYEQYF
TRBV5-5	NA	NA	TRBJ2-7	11	TGTGCCAACAGGGTCACTGACGAGCAGTACTTC	CANRVTDEQYF
TRBV5-6	NA	NA	TRBJ2-3	14	TGTGCCAGCAGCTTGTTGCAAGGGGGAGATACGCAGTATTTT	CASSLLQGGDTQYF
TRBV29-1	TRBD1	few	TRBJ1-5	13	TGCAGCGTCGGGGACAGCTTGAATCAGCCCCAGCATTTT	CSVGDSLNQPQHF
TRBV2	NA	NA	TRBJ2-7	12	TGTGCCAGCAGTGAAGATGCGGGGGAGCAGTACTTC	CASSEDAGEQYF
TRBV6-5	TRBD1	NA	TRBJ1-2	16	TGTGCCAGCAGTTACTTAAGGACAGGGGGCAGCTATGGCTACACCTTC	CASSYLRTGGSYGYTF
TRBV19	NA	few	TRBJ1-6	15	TGTGCCAGTAGTATGGTGAGAGGTCTTGATTCACCCCTCCACTTT	CASSMVRGLDSPLHF
TRBV10-2	TRBD1	NA	TRBJ2-3	16	TGCGCCAGCAGTGACCGACAGGGCCCTAGTACAGATACGCAGTATTTT	CASSDRQGPSTDTQYF
TRBV6-1	TRBD2	NA	TRBJ2-3	16	TGTGCCAGCAGTGAACGGGGTAGCGGGGGTTCAGATACGCAGTATTTT	CASSERGSGGSDTQYF
TRBV30	NA	NA	TRBJ1-5	16	TGTGCCTGGAGTATTTCGGGGGGCGCGGGCAATCAGCCCCAGCATTTT	CAWSISGGAGNQPQHF
TRBV13	NA	NA	TRBJ1-3	14	TGTGCCAGCAGCCTGTTTTATCCTGGAAACACCATATATTTT	CASSLFYPGNTIYF
TRBV6-5	TRBD2	few	TRBJ2-1	15	TGTGCCAGCAGTAAACCTGGACTAGCTGAGAATGAGCAGTTCTTC	CASSKPGLAENEQFF
TRBV28	TRBD1	NA	TRBJ2-7	14	TGTGCCAGCAGTTTACGGACAGGGATCTACGAGCAGTACTTC	CASSLRTGIYEQYF